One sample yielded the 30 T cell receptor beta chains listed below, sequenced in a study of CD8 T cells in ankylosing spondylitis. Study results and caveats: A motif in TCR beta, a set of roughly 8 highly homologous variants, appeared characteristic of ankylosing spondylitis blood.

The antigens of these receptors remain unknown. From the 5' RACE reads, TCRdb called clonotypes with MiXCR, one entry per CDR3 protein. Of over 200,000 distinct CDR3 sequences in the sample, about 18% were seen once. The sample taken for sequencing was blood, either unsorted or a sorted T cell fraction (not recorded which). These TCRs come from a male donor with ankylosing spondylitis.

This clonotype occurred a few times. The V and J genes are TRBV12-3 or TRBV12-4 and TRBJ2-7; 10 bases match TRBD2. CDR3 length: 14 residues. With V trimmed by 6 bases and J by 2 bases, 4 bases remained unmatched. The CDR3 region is CASSRTSGAYEQYF. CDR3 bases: TGTGCCAGCAGCCGGACTAGCGGAGCCTACGAGCAGTACTTC.

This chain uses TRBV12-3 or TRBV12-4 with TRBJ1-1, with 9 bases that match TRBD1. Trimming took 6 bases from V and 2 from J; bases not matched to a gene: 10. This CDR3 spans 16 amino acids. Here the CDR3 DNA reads TGTGCCAGCAGGCCAACAGGGGGCGATTTTAACACTGAAGCTTTCTTT. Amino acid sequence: CASRPTGGDFNTEAFF.

In DNA, the CDR3 is TGTGCCAGCACCACCGGGCGGAGGGGGGGCTTCTACAATGAGCAGTTCTTC. This gives the protein CASTTGRRGGFYNEQFF. The chain recombines TRBV7-9 with TRBJ2-1, with a possible D match to TRBD2 (7 bases). The V gene's germline CDR1 is SEHNR and CDR2 FQNEAQ (reference sequence). The V gene lost 7 bases and the J gene lost 3 bases, with 22 bases spanning the gap. The CDR3 runs 17 residues.

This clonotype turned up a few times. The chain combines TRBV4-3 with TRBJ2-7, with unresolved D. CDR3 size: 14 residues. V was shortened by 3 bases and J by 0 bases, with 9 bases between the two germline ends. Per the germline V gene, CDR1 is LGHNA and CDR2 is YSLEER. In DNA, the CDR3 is TGCGCCAGCAGCCAGGAAGACACCTCCTACGAGCAGTACTTC. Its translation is CASSQEDTSYEQYF.

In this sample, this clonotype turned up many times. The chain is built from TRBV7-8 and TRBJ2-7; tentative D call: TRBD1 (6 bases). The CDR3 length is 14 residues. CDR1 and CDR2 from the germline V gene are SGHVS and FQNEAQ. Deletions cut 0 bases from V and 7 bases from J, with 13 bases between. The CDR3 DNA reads TGTGCCAGCAGCTTAGCAGGGGGAGAGTGGGAGCAGTACTTC. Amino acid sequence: CASSLAGGEWEQYF.

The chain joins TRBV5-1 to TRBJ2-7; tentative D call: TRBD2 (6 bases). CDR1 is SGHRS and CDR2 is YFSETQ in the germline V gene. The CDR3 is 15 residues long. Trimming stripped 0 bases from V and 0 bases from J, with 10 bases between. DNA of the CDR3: TGCGCCAGCAGCTTGGGCCCTAGCGACTCCTACGAGCAGTACTTC. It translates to CASSLGPSDSYEQYF. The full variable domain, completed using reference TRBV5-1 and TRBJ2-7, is KAGVTQTPRYLIKTRGQQVTLSCSPISGHRSVSWYQQTPGQGLQFLFEYFSETQRNKGNFPGRFSGRQFSNSRSEMNVSTLELGDSALYLCASSLGPSDSYEQYFGPGTRLTVT.

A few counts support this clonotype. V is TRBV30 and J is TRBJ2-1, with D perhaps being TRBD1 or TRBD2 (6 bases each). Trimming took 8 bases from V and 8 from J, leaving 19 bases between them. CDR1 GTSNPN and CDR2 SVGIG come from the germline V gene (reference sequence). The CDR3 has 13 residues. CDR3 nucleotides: TGTGCCCATGGTTGGTCGGGGGCAGATGAGCAGTTCTTC. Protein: CAHGWSGADEQFF.

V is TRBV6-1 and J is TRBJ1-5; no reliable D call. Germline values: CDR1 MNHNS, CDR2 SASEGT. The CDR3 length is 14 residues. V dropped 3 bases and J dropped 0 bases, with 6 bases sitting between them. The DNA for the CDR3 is TGTGCCAGCAGTGACGGTTATAGCAATCAGCCCCAGCATTTT. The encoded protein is CASSDGYSNQPQHF.

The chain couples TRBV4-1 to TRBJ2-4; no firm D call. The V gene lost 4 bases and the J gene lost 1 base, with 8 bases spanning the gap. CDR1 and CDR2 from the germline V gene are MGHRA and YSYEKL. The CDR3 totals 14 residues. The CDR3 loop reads CASSPDRAKNIQYF. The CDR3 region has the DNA TGCGCCAGCAGCCCCGATAGGGCCAAAAACATTCAGTACTTC.

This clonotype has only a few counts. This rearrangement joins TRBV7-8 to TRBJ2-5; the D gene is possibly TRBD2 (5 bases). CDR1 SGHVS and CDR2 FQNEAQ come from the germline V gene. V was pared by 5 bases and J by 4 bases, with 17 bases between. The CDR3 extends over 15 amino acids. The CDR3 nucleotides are TGTGCCAGCAGCCCCCCGACCGGGATCGGAGAGACCCAGTACTTC. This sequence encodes CASSPPTGIGETQYF.

This CDR3 reads CASSPLSSGNTIYF. CDR3 bases: TGTGCCAGCAGTCCACTGAGCTCTGGAAACACCATATATTTT. This chain links TRBV27 with TRBJ1-3; D is undetermined. This CDR3 is built from 14 residues. The ends were cut back, 5 bases at V and 0 bases at J, with 8 bases in the middle. The germline gives CDR1 MNHEY, CDR2 SMNVEV (reference sequence).

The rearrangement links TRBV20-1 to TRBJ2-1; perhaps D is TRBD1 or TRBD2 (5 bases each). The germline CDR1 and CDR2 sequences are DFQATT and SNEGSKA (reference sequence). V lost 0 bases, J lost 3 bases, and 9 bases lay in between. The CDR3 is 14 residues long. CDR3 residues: CSARDWDRYNEQFF. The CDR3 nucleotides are TGCAGTGCTAGAGATTGGGACCGCTACAATGAGCAGTTCTTC.

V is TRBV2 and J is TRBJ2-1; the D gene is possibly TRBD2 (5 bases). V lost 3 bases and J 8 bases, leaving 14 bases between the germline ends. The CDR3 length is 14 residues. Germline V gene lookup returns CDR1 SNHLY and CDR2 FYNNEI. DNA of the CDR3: TGTGCCAGCAGTGACGGAGGACTCGGTTATGAGCAGTTCTTC. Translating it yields CASSDGGLGYEQFF. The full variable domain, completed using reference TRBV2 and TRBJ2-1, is EPEVTQTPSHQVTQMGQEVILRCVPISNHLYFYWYRQILGQKVEFLVSFYNNEISEKSEIFDDQFSVERPDGSNFTLKIRSTKLEDSAMYFCASSDGGLGYEQFFGPGTRLTVL.

CDR3 DNA: TGCAGTGCCAACCGGGACACTACCTACAATGAGCAGTTCTTC. This codes for CSANRDTTYNEQFF. The chain carries TRBV20-1 and TRBJ2-1, with a tentative D call TRBD1 (6 bases). Germline V gives CDR1 DFQATT, CDR2 SNEGSKA (reference sequence). The CDR3 is 14 amino acids. V was pared by 6 bases and J by 2 bases, with 14 bases between.

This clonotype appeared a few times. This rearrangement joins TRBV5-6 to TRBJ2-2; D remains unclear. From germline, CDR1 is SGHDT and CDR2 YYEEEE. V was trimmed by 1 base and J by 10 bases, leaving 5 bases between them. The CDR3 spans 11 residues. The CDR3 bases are TGTGCCAGCAGCTTGACTGAGGAGCTGTTTTTT. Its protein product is CASSLTEELFF.

DNA for the CDR3: TGCAGCGTTTACTACAGGGGGAACGAGCAGTACTTC. Translation gives CSVYYRGNEQYF. The chain links TRBV29-1 to TRBJ2-7, with 8 bases fitting TRBD1. Germline values: CDR1 SQVTM, CDR2 ANQGSEA. The ends lost 5 bases at V and 5 bases at J; junction bases unmatched: 5. The CDR3 has 12 amino acids.

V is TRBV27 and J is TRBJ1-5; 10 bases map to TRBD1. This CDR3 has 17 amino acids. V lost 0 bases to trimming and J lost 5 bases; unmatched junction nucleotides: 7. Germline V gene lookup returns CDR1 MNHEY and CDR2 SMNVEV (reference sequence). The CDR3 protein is CASSLSSGTGAYQPQHF. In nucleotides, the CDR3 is TGTGCCAGCAGTTTATCCTCCGGGACAGGGGCGTATCAGCCCCAGCATTTT.

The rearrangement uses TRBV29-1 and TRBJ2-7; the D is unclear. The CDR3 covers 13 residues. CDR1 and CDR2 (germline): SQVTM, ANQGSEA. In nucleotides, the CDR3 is TGCGCCGGAAGGGTGGCTGGAAAGTACGAGCAGTACTTC. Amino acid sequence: CAGRVAGKYEQYF.

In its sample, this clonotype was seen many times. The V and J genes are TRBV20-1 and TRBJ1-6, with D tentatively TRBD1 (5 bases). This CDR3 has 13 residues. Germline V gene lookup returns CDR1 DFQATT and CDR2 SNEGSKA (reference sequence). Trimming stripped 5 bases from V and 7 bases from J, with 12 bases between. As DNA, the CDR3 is TGCAGTGCTGGGGAAGACAGCAATTCACCCCTCCACTTT. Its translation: CSAGEDSNSPLHF.

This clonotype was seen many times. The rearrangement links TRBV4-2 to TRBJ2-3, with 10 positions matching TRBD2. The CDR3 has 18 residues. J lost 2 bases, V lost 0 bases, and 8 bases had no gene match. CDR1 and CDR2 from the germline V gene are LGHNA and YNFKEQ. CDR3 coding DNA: TGTGCCAGCAGCCAAGATTTTTCTAGCGGGGGACACACAGATACGCAGTATTTT. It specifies CASSQDFSSGGHTDTQYF.

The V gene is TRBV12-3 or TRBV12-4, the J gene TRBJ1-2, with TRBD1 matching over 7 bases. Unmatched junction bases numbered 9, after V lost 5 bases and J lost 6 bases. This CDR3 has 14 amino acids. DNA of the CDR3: TGTGCCAGCAGTGCCGACAGACAGGGTGATGGCTACACCTTC. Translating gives CASSADRQGDGYTF.

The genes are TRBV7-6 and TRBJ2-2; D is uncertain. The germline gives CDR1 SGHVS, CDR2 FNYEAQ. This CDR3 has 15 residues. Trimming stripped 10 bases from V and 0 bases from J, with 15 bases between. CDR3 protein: CATRTELTNTGELFF. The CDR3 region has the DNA TGTGCCACTCGGACCGAACTCACGAACACCGGGGAGCTGTTTTTT.

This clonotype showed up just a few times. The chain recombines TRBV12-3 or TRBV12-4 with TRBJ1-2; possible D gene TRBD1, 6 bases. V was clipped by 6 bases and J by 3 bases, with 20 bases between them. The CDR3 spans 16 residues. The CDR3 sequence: CASSKGTGSPYYGYTF. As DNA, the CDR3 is TGTGCCAGCAGCAAAGGCACAGGGTCGCCGTACTATGGCTACACCTTC.

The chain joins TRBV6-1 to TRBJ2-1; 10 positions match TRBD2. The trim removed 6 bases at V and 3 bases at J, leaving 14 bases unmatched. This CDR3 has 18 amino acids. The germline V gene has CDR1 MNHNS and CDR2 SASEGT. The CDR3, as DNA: TGTGCCAGCAGGGGGGAGGCTAGCGGGGGCCTCTTCTACAATGAGCAGTTCTTC. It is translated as CASRGEASGGLFYNEQFF.

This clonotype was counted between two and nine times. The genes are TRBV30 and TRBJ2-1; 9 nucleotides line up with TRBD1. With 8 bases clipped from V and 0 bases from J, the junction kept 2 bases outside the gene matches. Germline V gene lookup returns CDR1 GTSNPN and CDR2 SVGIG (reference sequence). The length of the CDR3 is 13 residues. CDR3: CAEDRGSYNEQFF. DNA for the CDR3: TGTGCCGAGGACAGGGGCTCCTACAATGAGCAGTTCTTC.

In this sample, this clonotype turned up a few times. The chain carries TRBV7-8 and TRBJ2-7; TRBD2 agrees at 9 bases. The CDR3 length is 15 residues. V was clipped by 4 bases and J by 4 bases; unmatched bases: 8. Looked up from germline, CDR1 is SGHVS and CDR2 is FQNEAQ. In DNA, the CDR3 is TGTGCCAGCAGCTCCACCGGTAGCGGGAGTTACGAGCAGTACTTC. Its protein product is CASSSTGSGSYEQYF.

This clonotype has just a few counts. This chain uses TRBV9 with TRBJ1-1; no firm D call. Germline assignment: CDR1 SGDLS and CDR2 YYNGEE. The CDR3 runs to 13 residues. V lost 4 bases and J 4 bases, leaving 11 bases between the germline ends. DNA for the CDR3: TGTGCCAGCAGCCAGGCGGTCGGCACTGAAGCTTTCTTT. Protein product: CASSQAVGTEAFF.

CDR3 in amino acids: CASSLTGLSYEQYF. The CDR3 nucleotides are TGTGCCAGCAGCCTGACAGGGCTTTCCTACGAGCAGTACTTC. This chain connects TRBV12-3 or TRBV12-4 to TRBJ2-7, with 7 bases that match TRBD1. The J segment lost 1 base and the V segment lost 6 bases, leaving 6 bases of the junction unmatched. This CDR3 is built from 14 residues.

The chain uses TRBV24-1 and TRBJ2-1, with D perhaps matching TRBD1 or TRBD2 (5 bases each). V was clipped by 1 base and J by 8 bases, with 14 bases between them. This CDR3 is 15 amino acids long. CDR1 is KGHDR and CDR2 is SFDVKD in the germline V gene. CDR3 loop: CATSDFGGALDEQFF. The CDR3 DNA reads TGTGCCACCAGTGATTTTGGGGGAGCTCTAGATGAGCAGTTCTTC.

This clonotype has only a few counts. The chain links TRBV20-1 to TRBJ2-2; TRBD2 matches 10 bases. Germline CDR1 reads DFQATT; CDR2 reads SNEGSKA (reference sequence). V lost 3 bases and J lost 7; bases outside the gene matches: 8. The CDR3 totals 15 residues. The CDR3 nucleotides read TGCAGTGCTAGCGGACCTAGCGGGAGTATCGGGGAGCTGTTTTTT. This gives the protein CSASGPSGSIGELFF.